A selection of T cell receptor beta chains follows, all from one sample in a study of blood T cell repertoires in COVID-19. TCRdb keeps only in-frame clones here, not all; method: immunoSEQ multiplex PCR. The table includes about 330,000 clones, 85% detected once. The sample consisted of peripheral blood. These receptors were collected from a human donor in a cohort sampled during active COVID-19. CDR3s include the opening cysteine and the closing phenylalanine or tryptophan.

CDR3 | J | V
CASSPRTGSGNTIYF | TRBJ1-3 | TRBV6-6
CATSDWGPGTGEEQYF | TRBJ2-7 | TRBV24-1
CAISERTGGGYGYTF | TRBJ1-2 | TRBV10-3
CASSWDRMNEQFF | TRBJ2-1 | TRBV19
CASSKGDTENTEAFF | TRBJ1-1 | TRBV5-1
CASSVDRGYYEQYF | TRBJ2-7 | TRBV25-1
CASSYTHRGGYEQYF | TRBJ2-7 | TRBV6-5
CASNHFTGDGQGYGYTF | TRBJ1-2 | TRBV7-9
CASSPRQGGYTEAFF | TRBJ1-1 | TRBV7-2
CASSDPRYGYTF | TRBJ1-2 | TRBV19
CASSPEAGANYGYTF | TRBJ1-2 | TRBV18
CASSQGTSNSPLHF | TRBJ1-6 | TRBV5-1
CASSQDYRGAGAPRGTGELFF | TRBJ2-2 | TRBV4-2
CASSSGYTSGQPQHF | TRBJ1-5 | TRBV7-3
CASSFGSGAVFETQYF | TRBJ2-5 | TRBV5-1
CASNPGGEQFF | TRBJ2-1 | TRBV6-5
CASSLSSRRSSYNSPLHF | TRBJ1-6 | TRBV27
CASSTSGQPQHF | TRBJ1-5 | TRBV23-1
CASSPPGAGELFF | TRBJ2-2 | TRBV18
CASSWSDRVEYEQYF | TRBJ2-7 | TRBV27
CASSPPGRPGGYTF | TRBJ1-2 | TRBV7-9